This T cell receptor (beta chain) was sequenced in a study of blood T cells in healthy people across ages. Points from the study as a whole: Higher diversity, along with more naive CD4+ cells, distinguished long-lived donors from aged donors.

A J-beta primer mix and a sample-barcoded 5' primer were used in a second PCR of roughly 6 to 12 cycles. TCRdb re-analysed the 5' RACE reads in MiXCR, keeping a single row per CDR3 protein. There are around 800,000 distinct CDR3 sequences in the sample; 25% to 30% occur only once, and 2.5% to 3.5% lies in the top ten. This clonotype was seen only once. Its target is unknown. These data were also reused for a study on T cells of mothers and their children. That investigation notes: Persistent microchimeric T cell clones were sought, and none were detected.

The receptor's source is a boy between 10 and 17 years old in good health. Specimen: blood.

CDR3 sequence: CASSYVGGGYTF. The DNA for the CDR3 is TGTGCCAGCAGTTACGTGGGGGGTGGCTACACCTTC. This chain joins TRBV6-6 and TRBJ1-2; tentative D call: TRBD1 (5 bases). Per the germline V gene, CDR1 is MNHNY and CDR2 is SVGAGI (reference sequence). This CDR3 region has 12 residues. Trimming cost V 2 bases and J 7 bases, with 8 bases left between them.